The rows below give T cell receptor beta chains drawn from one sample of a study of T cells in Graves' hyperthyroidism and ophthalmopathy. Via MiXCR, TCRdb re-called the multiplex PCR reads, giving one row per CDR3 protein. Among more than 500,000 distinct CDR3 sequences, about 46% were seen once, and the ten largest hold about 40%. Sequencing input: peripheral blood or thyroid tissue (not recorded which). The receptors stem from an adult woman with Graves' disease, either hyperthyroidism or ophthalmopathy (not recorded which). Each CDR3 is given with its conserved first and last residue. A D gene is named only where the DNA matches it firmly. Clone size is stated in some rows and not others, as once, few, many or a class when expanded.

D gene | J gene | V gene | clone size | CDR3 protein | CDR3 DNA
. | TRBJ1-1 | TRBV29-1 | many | CSVGFPGQLNTEAFF | TGCAGCGTTGGATTCCCCGGACAGCTGAACACTGAAGCTTTCTTT
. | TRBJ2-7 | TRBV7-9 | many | CASSFLGPRYEQYF | TGTGCCAGCAGCTTTTTAGGCCCTCGCTACGAGCAGTACTTC
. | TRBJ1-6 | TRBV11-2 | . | CASSFKEYSPLHF | TGTGCCAGCAGCTTTAAGGAGTATTCACCCCTCCACTTT
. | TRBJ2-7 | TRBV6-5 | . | CASRNHRSSYEQYF | TGTGCCAGCAGAAACCACAGGAGCTCCTACGAGCAGTACTTC
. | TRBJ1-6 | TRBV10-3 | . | CAIWRGPEANSPLHF | TGTGCCATCTGGAGGGGACCCGAGGCTAATTCACCCCTCCACTTT
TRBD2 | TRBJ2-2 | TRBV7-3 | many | CASSLLAANTGELFF | TGTGCCAGCAGCTTACTAGCGGCGAACACCGGGGAGCTGTTTTTT
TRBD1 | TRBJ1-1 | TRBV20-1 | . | CSARGQMKTEAFF | TGCAGTGCCAGGGGACAGATGAAAACTGAAGCTTTCTTT
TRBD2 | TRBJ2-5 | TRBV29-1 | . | CSVGLAGGPLETQYF | TGCAGCGTTGGCTTAGCGGGAGGGCCGTTGGAGACCCAGTACTTC
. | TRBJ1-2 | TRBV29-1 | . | CSVTDSANYGYTF | TGCAGCGTGACAGATTCAGCTAACTATGGCTACACCTTC
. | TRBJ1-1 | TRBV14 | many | CASSPRANTEAFF | TGTGCCAGCAGCCCCCGGGCGAACACTGAAGCTTTCTTT
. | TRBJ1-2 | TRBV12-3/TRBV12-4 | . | CASRGWDGYGYTF | TGTGCCAGCAGGGGTTGGGACGGTTATGGCTACACCTTC
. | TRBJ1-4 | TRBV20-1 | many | CSARSGGGSDEKLFF | TGCAGTGCTAGAAGCGGTGGAGGATCTGATGAAAAACTGTTTTTT
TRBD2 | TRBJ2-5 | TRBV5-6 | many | CASSLAKREGRETQYF | TGTGCCAGCAGCTTGGCAAAGCGGGAGGGCCGGGAGACCCAGTACTTC
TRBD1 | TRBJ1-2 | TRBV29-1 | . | CSAEGTGTLGGYTF | TGCAGCGCGGAAGGGACAGGAACCTTGGGTGGCTACACCTTC
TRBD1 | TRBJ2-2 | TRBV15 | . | CATSREGTANTGELFF | TGTGCCACCAGCAGAGAAGGGACAGCTAACACCGGGGAGCTGTTTTTT
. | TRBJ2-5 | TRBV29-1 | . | CSVEYSAETQYF | TGCAGCGTTGAATACTCCGCTGAGACCCAGTACTTC
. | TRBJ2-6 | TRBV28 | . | CASSLSHGANVLTF | TGTGCCAGCAGTTTGTCCCATGGGGCCAACGTCCTGACTTTC
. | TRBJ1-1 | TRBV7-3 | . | CASSSGPAGAEAFF | TGTGCCAGCAGCTCCGGTCCTGCCGGGGCTGAAGCTTTCTTT
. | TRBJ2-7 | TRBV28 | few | CASSLRAYEQYF | TGTGCCAGCAGTTTGAGGGCCTACGAGCAGTACTTC
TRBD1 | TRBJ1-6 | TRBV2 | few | CASREQGALMSPLHF | TGTGCCAGCAGAGAACAGGGGGCGCTTATGTCACCCCTCCACTTT
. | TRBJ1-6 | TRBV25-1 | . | CASSGQNSPLHF | TGTGCCAGTAGTGGACAGAATTCACCCCTCCACTTT
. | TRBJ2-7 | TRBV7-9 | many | CASSLHKGEQYF | TGTGCCAGCAGCTTACACAAAGGCGAGCAGTACTTC
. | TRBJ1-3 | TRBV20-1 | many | CSARDAGDGNTIYF | TGCAGTGCTAGAGATGCAGGGGACGGAAACACCATATATTTT
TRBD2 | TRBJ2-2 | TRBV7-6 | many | CASSWTSGSISGELFF | TGTGCCAGCAGCTGGACTAGCGGGAGTATATCCGGGGAGCTGTTTTTT
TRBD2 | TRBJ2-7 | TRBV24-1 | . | CATSDMPAGVSEQYF | TGTGCCACCAGTGATATGCCGGCGGGAGTATCCGAGCAGTACTTC
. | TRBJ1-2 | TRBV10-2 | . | CATRAAQPNYGYTF | TGTGCCACCAGGGCGGCGCAACCTAACTATGGCTACACCTTC
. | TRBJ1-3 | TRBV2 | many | CASSEWTVSGNTIYF | TGTGCCAGCAGTGAATGGACGGTCTCTGGAAACACCATATATTTT
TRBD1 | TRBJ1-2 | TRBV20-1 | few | CSARDPGTGGRHGYTF | TGCAGTGCTAGAGATCCGGGGACAGGGGGCAGGCATGGCTACACCTTC
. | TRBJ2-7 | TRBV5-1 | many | CASSLDRKQYF | TGCGCCAGCAGTCTGGACAGAAAGCAGTACTTC
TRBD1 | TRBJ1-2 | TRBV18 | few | CASSPSEDRVGGYTF | TGTGCCAGCTCACCGTCTGAGGACAGGGTGGGTGGCTACACCTTC
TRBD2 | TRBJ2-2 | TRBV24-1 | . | CATSDGGLAGVPTGELFF | TGTGCCACCAGTGATGGGGGACTAGCGGGAGTCCCCACCGGGGAGCTGTTTTTT
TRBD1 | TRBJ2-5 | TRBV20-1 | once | CSARETGPETQYF | TGCAGTGCTAGAGAGACAGGGCCAGAGACCCAGTACTTC
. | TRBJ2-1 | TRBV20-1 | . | CSGGGNYEQFF | TGCAGTGGCGGTGGGAACTACGAGCAGTTCTTC
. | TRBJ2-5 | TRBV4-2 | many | CASSQGRGDQETQYF | TGTGCCAGCAGCCAAGGCAGGGGGGACCAAGAGACCCAGTACTTC
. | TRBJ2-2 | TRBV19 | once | CASMTEGTGELFF | TGTGCCAGTATGACAGAAGGCACCGGGGAGCTGTTTTTT
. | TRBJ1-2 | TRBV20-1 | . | CSAKDDGYTF | TGCAGTGCTAAGGACGATGGCTACACCTTC
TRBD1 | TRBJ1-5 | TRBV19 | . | CASSTTGSGQPQHF | TGTGCCAGTAGCACGACAGGGTCGGGCCAGCCCCAGCATTTT
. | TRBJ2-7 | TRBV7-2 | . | CASSFIGGEGRYEQYF | TGTGCCAGCAGCTTCATAGGGGGGGAGGGCCGCTACGAGCAGTACTTC
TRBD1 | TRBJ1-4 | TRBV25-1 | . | CASSYWDRGNEKLFF | TGTGCCAGCAGTTACTGGGACAGGGGCAATGAAAAACTGTTTTTT
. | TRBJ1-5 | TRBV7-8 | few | CASSLEQAPNQPQHF | TGTGCCAGCAGCTTAGAGCAAGCTCCTAATCAGCCCCAGCATTTT
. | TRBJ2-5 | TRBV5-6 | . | CASSYSQEETQYF | TGTGCCAGCAGCTACTCACAAGAAGAGACCCAGTACTTC
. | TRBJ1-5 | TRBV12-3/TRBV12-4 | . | CASSPPNTGTFPQHF | TGTGCCAGCAGTCCCCCAAACACCGGGACGTTCCCCCAGCATTTT
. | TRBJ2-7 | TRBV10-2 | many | CASSESKGTEQYF | TGCGCCAGCAGTGAGTCGAAAGGGACCGAGCAGTACTTC
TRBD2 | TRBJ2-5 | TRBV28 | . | CASTATSGRGKTQYF | TGTGCCAGCACCGCGACTAGCGGGAGGGGGAAGACCCAGTACTTC
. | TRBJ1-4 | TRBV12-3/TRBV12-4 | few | CASSLVQLSEKLFF | TGTGCCAGCAGTTTAGTACAGTTGAGCGAAAAACTGTTTTTT
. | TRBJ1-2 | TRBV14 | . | CASSHDMDYGYTF | TGTGCCAGCAGCCATGACATGGACTATGGCTACACCTTC
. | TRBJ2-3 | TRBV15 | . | CATSRDKDTQYF | TGTGCCACCAGCAGAGATAAAGATACGCAGTATTTT
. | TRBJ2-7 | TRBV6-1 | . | CASASAVAYEQYF | TGTGCCAGCGCCTCAGCGGTGGCCTACGAGCAGTACTTC
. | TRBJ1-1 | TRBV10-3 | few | CTISADRNTEAFF | TGTACCATCAGTGCGGACAGGAACACTGAAGCTTTCTTT